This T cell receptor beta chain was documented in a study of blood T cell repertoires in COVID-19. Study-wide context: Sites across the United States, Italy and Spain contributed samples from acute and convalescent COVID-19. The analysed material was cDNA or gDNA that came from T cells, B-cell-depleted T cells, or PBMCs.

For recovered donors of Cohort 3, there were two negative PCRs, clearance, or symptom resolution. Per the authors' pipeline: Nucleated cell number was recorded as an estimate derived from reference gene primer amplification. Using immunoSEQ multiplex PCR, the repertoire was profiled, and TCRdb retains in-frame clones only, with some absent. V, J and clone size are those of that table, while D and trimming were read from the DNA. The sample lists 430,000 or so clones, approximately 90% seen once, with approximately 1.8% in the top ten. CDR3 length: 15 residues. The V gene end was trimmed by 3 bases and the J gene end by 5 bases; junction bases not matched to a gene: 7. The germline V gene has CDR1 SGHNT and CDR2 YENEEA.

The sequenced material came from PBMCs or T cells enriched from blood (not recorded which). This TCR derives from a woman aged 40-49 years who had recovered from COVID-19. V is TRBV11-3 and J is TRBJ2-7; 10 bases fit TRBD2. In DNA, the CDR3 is TGTGCCAGCAGCTTTCGTAGCGGGAGGAACCACGAGCAGTACTTC. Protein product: CASSFRSGRNHEQYF. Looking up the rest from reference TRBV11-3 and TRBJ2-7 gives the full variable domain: EAGVVQSPRYKIIEKKQPVAFWCNPISGHNTLYWYLQNLGQGPELLIRYENEEAVDDSQLPKDRFSAERLKGVDSTLKIQPAELGDSAVYLCASSFRSGRNHEQYFGPGTRLTVT.